These T cell receptor beta chains were read from a single sample in a study of CD4 T cells in relation to SARS-CoV-2 and coronaviruses. Profiling relied on immunoSEQ multiplex PCR, and the TCRdb table lists in-frame clones only, not all of them. The sample gives 20,000 to 30,000 clones, around 76% of which show up once; over 25% is in the top ten. Their cognate antigens are unknown. Sequencing input: CD4+ T cells from PBMCs, cultured in vitro. These receptors were obtained from a human donor in good health. The CDR3 runs from the conserved cysteine through the conserved F or W. A D gene is named only where the DNA matches it firmly. Clone size is not always given. Where it is, it says once, few, many or a class for expanded clones.

J gene | clone size | D gene | V gene | CDR3 DNA | CDR3 protein
TRBJ2-1 | NA | TRBD2 | TRBV6-5 | TGTGCCAGCAGGCAGACTAGCGGGACATACAATGAGCAGTTCTTC | CASRQTSGTYNEQFF
TRBJ1-3 | NA | NA | TRBV5-4 | TGTGCCAGCGGGTACCTATCGGGACTTTCCTCTGGAAACACCATATATTTT | CASGYLSGLSSGNTIYF
TRBJ1-2 | few | TRBD1 | TRBV28 | TGTGCCAGCACGTCCCGGGACAGGTATGGCTACACCTTC | CASTSRDRYGYTF
TRBJ2-1 | NA | TRBD2 | TRBV30 | TGTGCCCGGGGGATGGGTAGCGGGATCTACAATGAGCAGTTCTTC | CARGMGSGIYNEQFF
TRBJ2-3 | NA | TRBD2 | TRBV7-3 | TGTGCCAGCAGCTTACGGCTAGCGGGGCCCTCGGGTACGCAGTATTTT | CASSLRLAGPSGTQYF
TRBJ1-1 | few | NA | TRBV5-4 | TGTGCCAGCAGCTCCAGGGGTCCAGAGACTGAAGCTTTCTTT | CASSSRGPETEAFF
TRBJ2-3 | NA | TRBD1 | TRBV6-5 | TGTGCCAGCAGTTACTCGGGACAGGGGCAATATACGCAGTATTTT | CASSYSGQGQYTQYF
TRBJ1-1 | NA | NA | TRBV6-6 | TGTGCCAGCAGCTCGTACCTGGCGACTGAAGCTTTCTTT | CASSSYLATEAFF
TRBJ1-4 | NA | TRBD1 | TRBV3-1/TRBV3-2 | TGTGCCAGCAGCCAAGAGGGGACAGATCCTAATGAAAAACTGTTTTTT | CASSQEGTDPNEKLFF
TRBJ2-7 | NA | TRBD1 | TRBV2 | TGTGCCACCGGCTTAGGGGGCCTCTCCTACGAGCAGTACTTC | CATGLGGLSYEQYF
TRBJ1-1 | NA | NA | TRBV7-9 | TGTGCCAGCAGCTTAGGTTATACATATGGGGAGAGGGCTTTCTTT | CASSLGYTYGERAFF
TRBJ2-7 | NA | NA | TRBV4-1 | TGCGCCAGCAGCCAAGTGGTTGCCAGGCTCCCCTACGAGCAGTACTTC | CASSQVVARLPYEQYF
TRBJ2-5 | NA | NA | TRBV5-1 | TGCGCCAGCAGGGAGGGTTATCAAGAGACCCAGTACTTC | CASREGYQETQYF
TRBJ1-1 | NA | NA | TRBV19 | TGTGCCAGTAGTACGGCGGTCATGAACACTGAAGCTTTCTTT | CASSTAVMNTEAFF
TRBJ2-5 | once | NA | TRBV4-1 | TGCGCCAGCAGCCAAGTTGTGGGGGCTAGTCAAGAGACCCAGTACTTC | CASSQVVGASQETQYF
TRBJ1-5 | NA | NA | TRBV2 | TGTGCCAGCAGGACGGACGGAAATCAGCCCCAGCATTTT | CASRTDGNQPQHF
TRBJ2-6 | NA | NA | TRBV3-1/TRBV3-2 | TGTGCCAGCAGCCCCAAGAACACGATCGGGGCCAACGTCCTGACTTTC | CASSPKNTIGANVLTF
TRBJ2-7 | NA | NA | TRBV6-5 | TGTGCCAGCAGTCGTCAGCCGCACTCGTACTTC | CASSRQPHSYF
TRBJ1-2 | few | TRBD1 | TRBV5-1 | TGCGCCAGCAGCTCATACGGGACAGGGGACTATGGCTACACCTTC | CASSSYGTGDYGYTF
TRBJ1-2 | NA | NA | TRBV30 | TGTGCCTGGACGCCCGACAGGTATAATGGCTACACCTTC | CAWTPDRYNGYTF
TRBJ1-5 | NA | NA | TRBV25-1 | TGTGCCAGCAGTGGGGGATACAATCAGCCCCAGCATTTT | CASSGGYNQPQHF
TRBJ2-2 | NA | TRBD2 | TRBV29-1 | TGCAGCGTGCGGGACTACGGTTCTGGGGAGCTGTTTTTT | CSVRDYGSGELFF
TRBJ2-6 | NA | NA | TRBV9 | TGTGCCAGCAGCCCCTGGGGGACGCCTTCGGCTGGGGCCAACGTCCTGACTTTC | CASSPWGTPSAGANVLTF
TRBJ2-7 | NA | NA | TRBV12-3/TRBV12-4 | TGTGCCAGCAGTCGATACTCCTACGAGCAGTACTTC | CASSRYSYEQYF